The next 24 T cell receptor beta chains were all read from a single sample in a study of T cells in Graves' hyperthyroidism and ophthalmopathy. The investigators amplified TCR beta CDR3 regions from RNA transcripts. HTBI primers were used for first-round RT-PCR of the TCR CDR3. From the multiplex PCR reads, TCRdb called clonotypes with MiXCR, one entry per CDR3 protein. This sample yields nearly 600,000 distinct CDR3 sequences, of which 14% are seen a single time; about 7% belongs to the top ten. The sequencing input was blood. The source of these receptors is a woman younger than 30 with Graves' ophthalmopathy.

In its sample, this clonotype was seen many times. In DNA form, the CDR3 reads TGTGCCAGTCAACTAGCGGCGTACAATGAGCAGTTCTTC. Its protein is CASQLAAYNEQFF. The chain recombines TRBV6-2 or TRBV6-3 with TRBJ2-1; TRBD2 matches at 8 bases. This CDR3 is 13 amino acids long. V lost 9 bases and J lost 4; bases outside the gene matches: 5. The V gene's germline CDR1 is MNHEY and CDR2 SVGEGT.

This sequence joins TRBV7-9 and TRBJ2-3, with a weak D call TRBD1 (5 bases). V was cut by 5 bases and J by 0 bases, with 12 bases left in between. This CDR3 spans 15 amino acids. In germline, CDR1 is SEHNR, CDR2 FQNEAQ (reference sequence). CDR3 protein: CASSPGAASTDTQYF. DNA of the CDR3: TGTGCCAGCAGCCCTGGGGCGGCTAGCACAGATACGCAGTATTTT.

V is TRBV3-1 and J is TRBJ2-3; TRBD2 aligns across 7 bases. Germline-derived CDR1 and CDR2 are LGHDT and YNNKEL (reference sequence). J gave up 1 base and V 0 bases, and 4 bases lay outside the gene matches. CDR3 length equals 16 residues. CDR3 amino acids: CASSQDWGGGTDTQYF. CDR3 nucleotide sequence: TGTGCCAGCAGCCAAGATTGGGGAGGGGGCACAGATACGCAGTATTTT.

The V gene is TRBV18, the J gene TRBJ1-4; D unresolved. V shed 3 bases and J shed 5 bases, with 19 bases lying between them. The CDR3 runs 17 residues. Germline V gives CDR1 KGHSH, CDR2 LQKENI. CDR3 DNA: TGTGCCAGCTCACCTGACGCCCCGAGGATCAAAAATGAAAAACTGTTTTTT. Residues: CASSPDAPRIKNEKLFF.

This clonotype came up a few times. The chain uses TRBV19 and TRBJ1-5, with D possibly TRBD1 on 5 matching bases. Germline CDR1 reads LNHDA; CDR2 reads SQIVND (reference sequence). The CDR3 has 15 residues. V lost 4 bases, J lost 2 bases, and 12 bases lay in between. The CDR3: CASSRTTGGNQPQHF. The CDR3 bases are TGTGCCAGTAGTAGGACCACGGGGGGCAATCAGCCCCAGCATTTT.

This clonotype was observed many times. The chain is built from TRBV7-8 and TRBJ1-1; possible D gene TRBD1, 6 bases. The CDR3 covers 17 residues. Trimming took off 1 base at V and 5 bases at J, with 20 bases between the two ends. Germline V CDR1 and CDR2: SGHVS, FQNEAQ. In nucleotides, the CDR3 is TGTGCCAGCAGCTTAGACAGGGACCTCTCCGGGGGAACTGAAGCTTTCTTT. It specifies CASSLDRDLSGGTEAFF. Full variable domain (missing parts from reference TRBV7-8 and TRBJ1-1): GAGVSQSPRYKVAKRGQDVALRCDPISGHVSLFWYQQALGQGPEFLTYFQNEAQLDKSGLPSDRFFAERPEGSVSTLKIQRTQQEDSAVYLCASSLDRDLSGGTEAFFGQGTRLTVV.

This clonotype was seen at least ten times. V and J are TRBV27 and TRBJ2-1; 11 nucleotides align to TRBD2. This CDR3 region has 13 residues. J lost 14 bases, V lost 6 bases, and 9 bases had no gene match. Germline CDR1 and CDR2: MNHEY and SMNVEV (reference sequence). DNA for the CDR3: TGTGCCAGCAGCTCCCCTCCGACTAGCGGGAAGTTCTTC. This encodes CASSSPPTSGKFF.

This clonotype was found many times. This sequence joins TRBV2 and TRBJ1-2, with a tentative D call TRBD1 (5 bases). Per the germline V gene, CDR1 is SNHLY and CDR2 is FYNNEI. The CDR3 loop spans 14 amino acids. Trimming took 2 bases from V and 2 from J, leaving 9 bases between them. The CDR3 DNA reads TGTGCCAGCAGTGAACCGGGGGTGAACTATGGCTACACCTTC. This translates into CASSEPGVNYGYTF.

The chain links TRBV5-6 to TRBJ2-7, with a weak D call TRBD1 (5 bases). The CDR3 totals 14 residues. Germline V lookup: CDR1 SGHDT, CDR2 YYEEEE. V was trimmed by 6 bases and J by 5 bases, leaving 18 bases between them. The CDR3 region is CASNLGVGEDEQYF. The DNA for the CDR3 is TGTGCCAGCAACCTAGGGGTAGGGGAAGACGAGCAGTACTTC.

This clonotype was counted only a few times. V and J are TRBV6-1 and TRBJ2-2; either TRBD1 or TRBD2 may fit D (5 bases each). The CDR3 consists of 17 residues. Germline V CDR1 and CDR2: MNHNS, SASEGT. Trimming shortened V by 5 bases and J by 3 bases, and 19 bases separated the two germline ends. The CDR3 region is CASSPRTGTAHTGELFF. CDR3 bases: TGTGCCAGCAGTCCCAGAACCGGGACCGCACACACCGGGGAGCTGTTTTTT.

This chain joins TRBV18 and TRBJ1-5; TRBD1 agrees at 9 bases. The CDR3 is 16 residues long. The trim removed 0 bases at V and 1 base at J, leaving 1 base unmatched. The V gene's germline CDR1 is KGHSH and CDR2 LQKENI. The CDR3 DNA reads TGTGCCAGCTCACCACCGGGACAGGGCAGCAATCAGCCCCAGCATTTT. It encodes CASSPPGQGSNQPQHF.

This clonotype appeared a few times. The chain joins TRBV7-9 to TRBJ2-6; 10 nucleotides line up with TRBD1. CDR1 and CDR2 from the germline V gene are SEHNR and FQNEAQ (reference sequence). The trim removed 5 bases at V and 10 bases at J, leaving 8 bases unmatched. This CDR3 is 15 amino acids long. CDR3 in amino acids: CASSRHGTGENVLTF. The DNA of the CDR3 is TGTGCCAGCAGCCGCCACGGGACAGGGGAAAACGTCCTGACTTTC.

This clonotype was seen only a few times. The DNA of the CDR3 is TGTGCCAGCAGTCCCCACAGGGGGTCAGGAAACACCATATATTTT. Its translation: CASSPHRGSGNTIYF. The rearrangement joins TRBV27 to TRBJ1-3; the match to TRBD1 covers 8 bases. The germline V gene encodes CDR1 MNHEY and CDR2 SMNVEV (reference sequence). The CDR3 has 15 residues. Losses at the gene ends were 5 bases for V and 4 bases for J; bases not matched to a gene: 7.

This clonotype was counted many times. V and J are TRBV10-3 and TRBJ2-2, with TRBD1 identical over 7 bases. Germline V CDR1 and CDR2: ENHRY, SYGVKD. The CDR3 runs to 16 residues. V trimming: 2 bases; J trimming: 2 bases; junction bases outside the gene matches: 5. The chain's CDR3 is CAISETAGGNTGELFF. In DNA, the CDR3 is TGTGCCATCAGTGAGACGGCAGGGGGAAACACCGGGGAGCTGTTTTTT.

This clonotype was recorded at least ten times. This chain uses TRBV7-2 with TRBJ1-1, with a tentative D call TRBD1 (5 bases). The CDR3 consists of 16 residues. The V end lost 6 bases, the J end lost 3 bases, and 20 bases lay between the germline ends. The V gene's germline CDR1 is SGHTA and CDR2 FQGNSA. CDR3 in amino acids: CASRLDPGGGDTEAFF. The CDR3 DNA is TGTGCCAGCAGACTTGACCCCGGCGGGGGGGACACTGAAGCTTTCTTT.

This clonotype has a count of ten or more. This chain joins TRBV11-2 and TRBJ1-2; D remains ambiguous. The CDR3 runs to 13 residues. Deletions cut 0 bases from V and 12 bases from J, with 14 bases between. The germline V gene has CDR1 SGHAT and CDR2 FQNNGV. CDR3 in amino acids: CASSLDVGGRNTF. The DNA for the CDR3 is TGTGCCAGCAGCTTAGATGTGGGTGGCCGGAACACCTTC.

This clonotype was seen ten or more times. The chain carries TRBV10-3 and TRBJ2-3, with a tentative D call TRBD1 (6 bases). Trimming removed 4 bases at V and 2 bases at J, with 10 bases between. Looked up from germline, CDR1 is ENHRY and CDR2 is SYGVKD. CDR3 length: 14 amino acids. In DNA form, the CDR3 reads TGTGCCATCAGTGGAGGGGGAAACACAGATACGCAGTATTTT. Its translation: CAISGGGNTDTQYF.

This clonotype was detected ten times or more. The CDR3 region is CASSLPRGADTQYF. DNA of the CDR3: TGTGCCAGCAGCTTACCCAGGGGGGCAGATACGCAGTATTTT. The chain links TRBV7-6 to TRBJ2-3; TRBD1 might be the D (7 bases). Trimming pared 2 bases from V and 4 bases from J, leaving 10 bases between. This CDR3 region has 14 residues. The germline V gene has CDR1 SGHVS and CDR2 FNYEAQ.

This clonotype was recorded many times. The J gene is TRBJ2-5, the V gene TRBV12-3 or TRBV12-4; D is unclear. This CDR3 has 14 amino acids. Trimming shortened V by 3 bases and J by 1 base, and 9 bases separated the two germline ends. CDR3 sequence: CASSFVGPQETQYF. CDR3 bases: TGTGCCAGCAGTTTCGTCGGTCCCCAAGAGACCCAGTACTTC.

This clonotype has a count of ten or more. This chain joins TRBV28 and TRBJ2-1, with 10 bases identical to TRBD2. This CDR3 comprises 15 residues. Losses at the gene ends were 9 bases for V and 4 bases for J; bases not matched to a gene: 9. Germline loops: CDR1 MDHEN, CDR2 SYDVKM. The CDR3 DNA reads TGTGCCAGTGGACTAGCGGAATTCATTTACAATGAGCAGTTCTTC. This translates into CASGLAEFIYNEQFF.

This clonotype was counted many times. The chain has TRBV28 and TRBJ2-5, with D unclear. Trimming took off 6 bases at V and 0 bases at J, with 14 bases between the two ends. The germline V gene has CDR1 MDHEN and CDR2 SYDVKM. There are 15 residues in the CDR3. CDR3 sequence: CASSPVAADQETQYF. For the CDR3, the DNA is TGTGCCAGCAGCCCGGTGGCGGCGGACCAAGAGACCCAGTACTTC.

In this sample, this clonotype turned up many times. The chain's CDR3 is CSAIGGQGLGDDYEQYF. DNA of the CDR3: TGCAGTGCTATAGGGGGACAGGGATTAGGCGATGACTACGAGCAGTACTTC. The rearrangement uses TRBV20-1 and TRBJ2-7; 9 bases agree with TRBD1. Germline V lookup: CDR1 DFQATT, CDR2 SNEGSKA (reference sequence). The CDR3 extends over 17 amino acids. V lost 4 bases, J lost 3 bases, and 16 bases stayed unmatched.

Many counts were recorded for this clonotype. The rearrangement uses TRBV7-9 and TRBJ1-1; D call uncertain. Germline V gives CDR1 SEHNR, CDR2 FQNEAQ (reference sequence). With 5 bases removed from V and 1 base from J, the gap between germline ends came to 11 bases. This CDR3 is 14 amino acids long. CDR3 in DNA: TGTGCCAGCAGCCCCCGTGCAGAGAACACTGAAGCTTTCTTT. Encoded protein: CASSPRAENTEAFF.

This clonotype was counted only a few times. The chain is built from TRBV19 and TRBJ2-3; 12 bases agree with TRBD2. J gave up 5 bases and V 7 bases, and 10 bases lay outside the gene matches. The germline CDR1 and CDR2 sequences are LNHDA and SQIVND (reference sequence). The CDR3 totals 16 residues. The CDR3 spells CASNPRLAGDRDTQYF. The DNA of the CDR3 is TGTGCCAGTAACCCCCGACTAGCGGGAGATAGAGATACGCAGTATTTT.